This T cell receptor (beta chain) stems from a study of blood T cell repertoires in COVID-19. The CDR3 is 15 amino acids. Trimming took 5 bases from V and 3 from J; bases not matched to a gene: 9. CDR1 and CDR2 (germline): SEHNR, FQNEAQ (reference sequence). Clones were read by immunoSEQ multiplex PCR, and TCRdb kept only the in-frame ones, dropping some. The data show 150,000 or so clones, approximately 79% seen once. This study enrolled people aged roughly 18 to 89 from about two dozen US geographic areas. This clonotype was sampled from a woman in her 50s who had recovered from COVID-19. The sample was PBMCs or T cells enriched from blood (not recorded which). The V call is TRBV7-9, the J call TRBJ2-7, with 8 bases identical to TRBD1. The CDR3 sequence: CASSTHQGANYEQYF. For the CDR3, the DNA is TGTGCCAGCAGCACTCACCAGGGGGCCAACTACGAGCAGTACTTC. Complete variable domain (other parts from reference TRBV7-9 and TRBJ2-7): DTGVSQNPRHKITKRGQNVTFRCDPISEHNRLYWYRQTLGQGPEFLTYFQNEAQLEKSRLLSDRFSAERPKGSFSTLEIQRTEQGDSAMYLCASSTHQGANYEQYFGPGTRLTVT.